This TCR beta chain was captured by sequencing in a study of CD8 T cells in Susac syndrome. An amount of RNA that ranged from roughly 0.45 to 1 ug was reverse transcribed with random hexamers. From the immunoSEQ multiplex PCR reads, TCRdb called clonotypes with MiXCR, one entry per CDR3 protein. The table records around 200,000 distinct CDR3 sequences, roughly 94% of them present only once. Unmatched junction bases numbered 16, after V lost 9 bases and J lost 1 base. The CDR3 is 18 amino acids. Germline V gene data show CDR1 as LNHDA and CDR2 as SQIVND (reference sequence). This clonotype was recorded only once.

The J gene is TRBJ2-1, the V gene TRBV19; TRBD1 agrees at 9 bases. The TCR was taken from a human donor with Susac syndrome. The specimen sequenced was CD4+ T cells from PBMCs. The CDR3 DNA sequence: TGTGCCAGGATCACGGGCAATGGACAGGGGAGATCCTACAATGAGCAGTTCTTC. It translates to CARITGNGQGRSYNEQFF.